Listed below are T cell receptor beta chains from one sample, sequenced in a study of blood T cell repertoires in COVID-19. Some clones are missing from TCRdb's copy, which holds only in-frame ones; the method was immunoSEQ multiplex PCR. The table records some 170,000 clones, roughly 76% of them present only once. The sample comprised peripheral blood. The source of these receptors is a woman aged 50 to 65 with active or convalescent COVID-19. CDR3s include the opening cysteine and the closing phenylalanine or tryptophan. A D gene is named only where the DNA matches it firmly. Some rows have no size entry. The others give once, few or many, or a class for an expanded clone.

CDR3nt | CDR3aa | d_gene | v_gene | abundance | j_gene | len
TGTGCCAGCAGCTTAACAGGGGGCTACGAGCAGTACTTC | CASSLTGGYEQYF | TRBD1 | TRBV7-9 | - | TRBJ2-7 | 13
TGTGCCAGCAGCCCCAAGTCCGGGACAGGCCGCTCTGGAAACACCATATATTTT | CASSPKSGTGRSGNTIYF | TRBD1 | TRBV7-9 | - | TRBJ1-3 | 18
TGTGCCAGCAGCTTAAATGGCGGGAGGGTGAGCTCCTACAATGAGCAGTTCTTC | CASSLNGGRVSSYNEQFF | TRBD2 | TRBV7-2 | - | TRBJ2-1 | 18
TGTGCCAGCAGTTCAGGGGCGGATACGCAGTATTTT | CASSSGADTQYF | - | TRBV6-2/TRBV6-3 | - | TRBJ2-3 | 12
TGTGCCAGCACCAGACAGGGGACAGGCTACACCTTC | CASTRQGTGYTF | TRBD1 | TRBV9 | few | TRBJ1-2 | 12
TGTGCCTGGAGTGAATTAAACTATGGCTACACCTTC | CAWSELNYGYTF | - | TRBV30 | - | TRBJ1-2 | 12
TGTGCCAGCAGGCGCGGGACCGAGGGGAGCGGGGAGCTGTTTTTT | CASRRGTEGSGELFF | - | TRBV6-5 | - | TRBJ2-2 | 15
TGTGCCTGGAACGAGGGCAGTCTTAATTCACCCCTCCACTTT | CAWNEGSLNSPLHF | - | TRBV30 | - | TRBJ1-6 | 14
TGTGCCAGCAGCAAAGGGGGAAGTCAGCCCCAGCATTTT | CASSKGGSQPQHF | - | TRBV5-8 | - | TRBJ1-5 | 13
TGCGCCAGCAGCCAAGGGCAGTTCGGGAGTGAGCAGTTCTTC | CASSQGQFGSEQFF | - | TRBV4-3 | - | TRBJ2-1 | 14
TGTGCCAGCAGCGTAGTAGTGGGGACAGACTATGGCTACACCTTC | CASSVVVGTDYGYTF | TRBD1 | TRBV9 | once | TRBJ1-2 | 15
TGTGCCATCAGAGCGACAGAAAACACTGAAGCTTTCTTT | CAIRATENTEAFF | - | TRBV10-3 | - | TRBJ1-1 | 13
TGTGCCAGCAGCTTGGAACAGAGAAACATTCAGTACTTC | CASSLEQRNIQYF | - | TRBV5-6 | once | TRBJ2-4 | 13
TGTGCCAGCAGCTTGGATGCGGGGGGGGCCACAGATACGCAGTATTTT | CASSLDAGGATDTQYF | TRBD2 | TRBV5-5 | - | TRBJ2-3 | 16
TGTGCCAGTAGTCCCGGACAGGGAACCGGGGAGCTGTTTTTT | CASSPGQGTGELFF | TRBD1 | TRBV19 | - | TRBJ2-2 | 14
TGTGCCAGCAGTCCTATTCGGGAACCCTACGAGCAGTACTTC | CASSPIREPYEQYF | - | TRBV27 | - | TRBJ2-7 | 14
TGTGCCAGCAGTTTGACGGGACACCCCCAGTACACAGATACGCAGTATTTT | CASSLTGHPQYTDTQYF | - | TRBV27 | - | TRBJ2-3 | 17
TGCAGTGCTAGTGTAGGGGAAGGCACAGATACGCAGTATTTT | CSASVGEGTDTQYF | - | TRBV20-1 | - | TRBJ2-3 | 14
TGTGCCAGTAGCATTAGCGGAAATTCCTACAATGAGCAGTTCTTC | CASSISGNSYNEQFF | - | TRBV19 | - | TRBJ2-1 | 15
TGTGCCAGCAGTTTTGGCCCTGACTCCTACGAGCAGTACTTC | CASSFGPDSYEQYF | - | TRBV27 | - | TRBJ2-7 | 14
TGTGCCAGCAATACCGGGACAGGGTATTCACCCCTCCACTTT | CASNTGTGYSPLHF | TRBD1 | TRBV19 | - | TRBJ1-6 | 14
TGCGCCAGCAGCCGGGACAGGGCTGGAAACACCATATATTTT | CASSRDRAGNTIYF | TRBD1 | TRBV5-1 | - | TRBJ1-3 | 14
TGTGCCAGCAGTTTCCAGGGGGCGCGGGGGAACACTGAAGCTTTCTTT | CASSFQGARGNTEAFF | TRBD1 | TRBV28 | - | TRBJ1-1 | 16